The 21 T cell receptor beta chains given below trace back to one sample, sequenced in a study of blood T cell repertoires in COVID-19 (dated by TCRdb to the early 2020s). Library prep was done by the immunoSEQ multiplex PCR assay. TCRdb re-hosts the immuneACCESS table, in-frame sequences only. Its copies lack some clones; in the studies checked, an unresolved V gene accounts for under half of them, and the cause for the rest is not known. This sample has 20,000 to 25,000 clones in its table, and 91% of those were observed once. The ten largest clones add up to roughly 7.5% of the sample. Sequencing was done on a sample of peripheral blood. Receptors were obtained from a man aged 70 or older with active COVID-19.

This rearrangement joins TRBV2 to TRBJ1-5, with D hard to call. Germline lookup yields CDR1 SNHLY and CDR2 FYNNEI. CDR3 size: 12 residues. Trimming removed 6 bases from V and 8 bases from J, with 11 bases in between. CDR3 sequence: CASRELGEPQHF. The CDR3 DNA is TGTGCCAGCAGGGAGCTCGGGGAGCCCCAGCATTTT.

The chain recombines TRBV3-1 (or the pseudogene TRBV3-2) with TRBJ2-3; 9 positions agree with TRBD2. CDR1 is LGHDT, CDR2 YNNKEL, per germline (reference sequence). Trimming cost V 4 bases and J 4 bases; bases outside gene matches: 12. The CDR3 length is 17 residues. For the CDR3, the DNA is TGTGCCAGCAGCCCCCTCTGGGGTAGCGGGAGTGCAGATACGCAGTATTTT. Protein product: CASSPLWGSGSADTQYF.

The gene calls are TRBV28 and TRBJ2-5; D is perhaps TRBD2 (6 bases). In germline, CDR1 is MDHEN, CDR2 SYDVKM. Deletions cut 10 bases from V and 5 bases from J, with 20 bases between. This CDR3 spans 14 amino acids. CDR3 in DNA: TGTGCCACCCTAATGGGACTCCTCGGCGAGACCCAGTACTTC. Translated, it gives CATLMGLLGETQYF.

The chain combines TRBV6-4 with TRBJ1-2, with a tentative D call TRBD1 (6 bases). CDR3 length equals 14 residues. Deletions cut 4 bases from V and 7 bases from J, with 16 bases between. Looked up from germline, CDR1 is MRHNA and CDR2 is SNTAGT. In DNA form, the CDR3 reads TGTGCCAGCAGTGCGGAATTGACAGGCTCTGGCTACACCTTC. It codes for CASSAELTGSGYTF.

The chain's CDR3 is CASSQLPTGYSGNTIYF. The CDR3 region has the DNA TGCGCCAGCAGCCAACTGCCGACAGGTTACTCTGGAAACACCATATATTTT. The chain links TRBV4-1 to TRBJ1-3; tentatively, D is TRBD1 (6 bases). The CDR3 is 17 residues long. CDR1 and CDR2 (germline): MGHRA, YSYEKL. Trimming removed 2 bases at V and 0 bases at J, with 14 bases between.

In this sample, this clone turned up once. The V and J genes are TRBV4-1 and TRBJ1-2; TRBD1 might be the D (6 bases). Germline V gene lookup returns CDR1 MGHRA and CDR2 YSYEKL. CDR3 length: 16 residues. V was clipped by 3 bases and J by 4 bases, with 18 bases between them. The CDR3 nucleotides are TGCGCCAGCAGCCATGGGAGACAGTTGGGGGCCTATGGCTACACCTTC. This gives the protein CASSHGRQLGAYGYTF.

The chain is built from TRBV15 and TRBJ2-7, with D possibly matching TRBD1 (5 bases). Germline lookup yields CDR1 LNHNV and CDR2 YYDKDF (reference sequence). V gave up 1 base and J gave up 5 bases, with 12 bases separating them. The CDR3 spans 14 residues. The CDR3 loop is CATSRGGRADEQYF. In DNA, the CDR3 is TGTGCCACCAGCAGAGGGGGCCGGGCGGACGAGCAGTACTTC.

This CDR3 reads CASSVGQETYEQYF. The CDR3 DNA reads TGTGCCAGCAGCGTGGGACAGGAGACCTACGAGCAGTACTTC. This chain connects TRBV9 to TRBJ2-7; 8 positions agree with TRBD1. The CDR3 spans 14 residues. Germline trimming cut 2 bases from V and 2 bases from J; bases unmatched to any gene: 3. Germline CDR1 and CDR2: SGDLS and YYNGEE.

This chain joins TRBV7-2 and TRBJ2-5, with 8 bases fitting TRBD2. In germline, CDR1 is SGHTA, CDR2 FQGNSA. With V trimmed by 1 base and J by 4 bases, 11 bases remained unmatched. CDR3 length equals 17 residues. Written as DNA, the CDR3 is TGTGCCAGCAGCTTAGATTCCCCCGGGAGGGCAGGAGAGACCCAGTACTTC. Amino acids: CASSLDSPGRAGETQYF.

The chain uses TRBV19 and TRBJ2-2; tentatively, D is TRBD2 (6 bases). Germline V gene data show CDR1 as LNHDA and CDR2 as SQIVND (reference sequence). The ends were cut back, 4 bases at V and 5 bases at J, with 8 bases in the middle. The CDR3 sequence is 13 residues long. CDR3 nucleotide sequence: TGTGCCAGTAGTACGGGGGAAACCGGGGAGCTGTTTTTT. Its translation is CASSTGETGELFF.

The chain joins TRBV18 to TRBJ2-5; 7 bases line up with TRBD1. The CDR3 runs to 13 residues. Germline CDR1 KGHSH, CDR2 LQKENI. With 6 bases clipped from V and 3 bases from J, the junction kept 4 bases outside the gene matches. CDR3 region: CASSPDREETQYF. CDR3 bases: TGTGCCAGCTCCCCCGACAGGGAAGAGACCCAGTACTTC.

The rearrangement links TRBV7-9 to TRBJ2-5; possibly TRBD1 for D (6 bases). Trimming stripped 1 base from V and 3 bases from J, with 15 bases between. This CDR3 contains 16 residues. Germline V gene lookup returns CDR1 SEHNR and CDR2 FQNEAQ (reference sequence). CDR3 bases: TGTGCCAGCAGCTTAGGGGGCTACAGGGTAGAAGAGACCCAGTACTTC. Residues: CASSLGGYRVEETQYF.

The rearrangement joins TRBV10-3 to TRBJ1-2; 8 nucleotides line up with TRBD1. The J segment lost 4 bases and the V segment lost 2 bases, leaving 3 bases of the junction unmatched. CDR3 size: 14 residues. Germline V CDR1 and CDR2: ENHRY, SYGVKD. Here the CDR3 reads CAISETGGLYGYTF. DNA of the CDR3: TGTGCCATCAGTGAGACAGGGGGTCTCTATGGCTACACCTTC.

The chain combines TRBV20-1 with TRBJ1-1; D is uncertain. Trimming removed 3 bases at V and 4 bases at J, with 15 bases between. The germline CDR1 and CDR2 sequences are DFQATT and SNEGSKA (reference sequence). This CDR3 spans 14 amino acids. This CDR3 is CSASRGQRSTEAFF. DNA of the CDR3: TGCAGTGCTAGTAGAGGGCAAAGGAGCACTGAAGCTTTCTTT.

The chain has TRBV28 and TRBJ1-5; 11 bases agree with TRBD1. Germline loops: CDR1 MDHEN, CDR2 SYDVKM. V was pared by 6 bases and J by 6 bases, with 10 bases of the junction left unmatched. CDR3 length: 16 amino acids. Written as DNA, the CDR3 is TGTGCCAGCAGCGACCTTGGGACAGGGGGACGTCAGCCCCAGCATTTT. Protein product: CASSDLGTGGRQPQHF.

The chain uses TRBV28 and TRBJ2-7, with TRBD2 matching over 8 bases. CDR1 is MDHEN, CDR2 SYDVKM, per germline. J lost 5 bases, V lost 1 base, and 1 base had no gene match. The CDR3 runs to 13 residues. In DNA, the CDR3 is TGTGCCAGCAGTTTATCGGGAGGGAACGAGCAGTACTTC. Amino acids: CASSLSGGNEQYF.

The chain has TRBV7-2 and TRBJ1-5; D ambiguous. This CDR3 spans 13 amino acids. CDR1 SGHTA and CDR2 FQGNSA come from the germline V gene. Trimming took 2 bases from V and 4 from J, leaving 6 bases between them. This CDR3 is CASSLPGNQPQHF. For the CDR3, the DNA is TGTGCCAGCAGCTTACCGGGGAATCAGCCCCAGCATTTT.

The rearrangement joins TRBV29-1 to TRBJ2-7; D is perhaps TRBD2 (7 bases). CDR1 SQVTM and CDR2 ANQGSEA come from the germline V gene. V lost 7 bases and J 7 bases, leaving 14 bases between the germline ends. The CDR3 runs to 11 residues. CDR3 coding DNA: TGCAGCGCGGGGGGCCCCTGGGAGCAGTACTTC. Its translation is CSAGGPWEQYF.

V is TRBV2 and J is TRBJ1-1; D unclear. Germline CDR1 and CDR2: SNHLY and FYNNEI. There are 11 residues in the CDR3. With 11 bases removed from V and 6 bases from J, the gap between germline ends came to 13 bases. CDR3 amino acids: CAVGRAAEAFF. The DNA of the CDR3 is TGTGCCGTCGGGAGGGCAGCTGAAGCTTTCTTT. Full variable domain (outside the CDR3, taken from reference TRBV2 and TRBJ1-1): EPEVTQTPSHQVTQMGQEVILRCVPISNHLYFYWYRQILGQKVEFLVSFYNNEISEKSEIFDDQFSVERPDGSNFTLKIRSTKLEDSAMYFCAVGRAAEAFFGQGTRLTVV.

CDR3 in amino acids: CASSQEGTGTNSPLHF. For the CDR3, the DNA is TGCGCCAGCAGCCAAGAGGGGACAGGGACTAATTCACCCCTCCACTTT. This sequence joins TRBV4-1 and TRBJ1-6; 9 positions agree with TRBD1. The CDR3 totals 16 residues. Germline V CDR1 and CDR2: MGHRA, YSYEKL. With V trimmed by 0 bases and J by 6 bases, 3 bases remained unmatched.

The chain carries TRBV3-1 (or the pseudogene TRBV3-2) and TRBJ2-3, with TRBD1 matching 7 bases. Trimming took 0 bases from V and 1 from J; bases not matched to a gene: 7. Germline CDR1 LGHDT, CDR2 YNNKEL (reference sequence). The CDR3 contains 17 residues. This CDR3 reads CASSQETGQEGTDTQYF. For the CDR3, the DNA is TGTGCCAGCAGCCAAGAGACCGGACAGGAAGGCACAGATACGCAGTATTTT.